The 31 T cell receptor beta chains listed next were all sequenced from one sample in a study of T cells in Graves' hyperthyroidism and ophthalmopathy. Amplification targeted TCR beta CDR3 regions from RNA transcripts. Primed by the HTBI set, a first-round RT-PCR was run on the TCR CDR3. TCRdb reanalysed the multiplex PCR reads using MiXCR and keeps one entry per CDR3 protein. Altogether 450,000 to 600,000 distinct CDR3 sequences are present, around 15% being singletons, with the ten largest covering more than 11%. The sequenced material came from blood. The receptors derive from a woman aged 40 to 55 with Graves' hyperthyroidism.

This clonotype occurred a few times. Germline is not matched at one junction end, which may reflect a read error. The rearrangement links TRBV10-3 to TRBJ2-7; tentatively, D is TRBD1 (6 bases). The germline CDR1 and CDR2 sequences are ENHRY and SYGVKD. The CDR3 has 15 residues. CDR3 in amino acids: CATSVATGSSYEQYF. CDR3 coding DNA: TGTGCCACCAGTGTCGCAACAGGGAGCTCCTACGAGCAGTACTTC.

This clonotype was seen more than once but under ten times. Given a much more abundant clone one base away, this may be a read error. The genes are TRBV11-3 and TRBJ2-3, with D unclear. Between the trimmed V and J ends, which lost 3 bases and 2 bases, there was a span of 9 bases. The germline V gene encodes CDR1 SGHNT and CDR2 YENEEA. The CDR3 runs 14 residues. The DNA of the CDR3 is TGTGCCAGCAGCTTGAGACATTCCACAGATACGCAGTATTTT. It translates to CASSLRHSTDTQYF.

This clonotype was counted ten times or more. CDR3 nucleotides: TGCGCCAGCAGCTTGAGGGAGGCCCGGGGAGATACGCAGTATTTT. As protein: CASSLREARGDTQYF. V gene TRBV5-1 combines with J gene TRBJ2-3; D is possibly TRBD2 (6 bases). Trimming left V 1 base short and J 5 bases short, with 14 bases between. Germline loops: CDR1 SGHRS, CDR2 YFSETQ. The CDR3 totals 15 residues.

The chain employs TRBV4-2 and TRBJ2-7, with 14 bases identical to TRBD2. Germline trimming cut 3 bases from V and 3 bases from J; bases unmatched to any gene: 10. The CDR3 spans 18 residues. Germline assignment: CDR1 LGHNA and CDR2 YNFKEQ. The CDR3 spells CASSQQPGLAGAGYEQYF. CDR3 nucleotide sequence: TGTGCCAGCAGCCAGCAACCGGGACTAGCGGGAGCAGGCTACGAGCAGTACTTC.

Ten or more counts support this clonotype. The rearrangement joins TRBV7-3 to TRBJ2-7; 9 nucleotides align to TRBD1. J lost 3 bases, V lost 2 bases, and 5 bases had no gene match. The V gene's germline CDR1 is SGHTA and CDR2 FQGTGA. This CDR3 is built from 15 residues. In DNA, the CDR3 is TGTGCCAGCAGCTTAGGGACAGGGAGCAACTACGAGCAGTACTTC. This codes for CASSLGTGSNYEQYF. The full variable domain, with the rest looked up from reference TRBV7-3 and TRBJ2-7, is GAGVSQTPSNKVTEKGKYVELRCDPISGHTALYWYRQSLGQGPEFLIYFQGTGAADDSGLPNDRFFAVRPEGSVSTLKIQRTERGDSAVYLCASSLGTGSNYEQYFGPGTRLTVT.

This clonotype has just a few counts. V and J are TRBV5-1 and TRBJ2-3; TRBD2 aligns across 10 bases. The CDR3 runs 16 residues. Germline values: CDR1 SGHRS, CDR2 YFSETQ. The V gene end was trimmed by 4 bases and the J gene end by 3 bases; junction bases not matched to a gene: 8. The CDR3 DNA is TGCGCCAGCAGCCTAGCGGGAGCGACCGATACAGATACGCAGTATTTT. It encodes CASSLAGATDTDTQYF.

This clonotype was counted a single time. The chain uses TRBV2 and TRBJ2-7, with TRBD1 as a possible D gene (5 bases). The CDR3 sequence is 12 residues long. Germline V gives CDR1 SNHLY, CDR2 FYNNEI. Deletions cut 7 bases from V and 2 bases from J, with 9 bases between. In nucleotides, the CDR3 is TGTGCCAGCAAGGACACCCCCTACGAGCAGTACTTC. Residues: CASKDTPYEQYF.

The CDR3 region is CASSQATGNSPLHF. CDR3 in DNA: TGTGCCAGCAGCCAGGCCACGGGGAATTCACCCCTCCACTTT. The gene calls are TRBV28 and TRBJ1-6, with D unclear. This CDR3 has 14 amino acids. Trimming took off 6 bases at V and 7 bases at J, with 13 bases between the two ends. Germline values: CDR1 MDHEN, CDR2 SYDVKM.

This clonotype was seen a few times. This chain links TRBV7-2 with TRBJ2-7; the match to TRBD2 covers 8 bases. The CDR3 extends over 15 amino acids. Germline V lookup: CDR1 SGHTA, CDR2 FQGNSA. V was pared by 5 bases and J by 3 bases, with 9 bases of the junction left unmatched. The CDR3, as DNA: TGTGCCAGCAGCGGCCGCACCGGGACTAGCTACGAGCAGTACTTC. The encoded protein is CASSGRTGTSYEQYF.

This clonotype appeared once. The V and J genes are TRBV7-9 and TRBJ2-3; unclear D gene. The CDR3 length is 14 residues. V was trimmed by 7 bases and J by 6 bases, leaving 17 bases between them. Per germline, CDR1 SEHNR and CDR2 FQNEAQ (reference sequence). CDR3 protein: CASTLKTEGDTQYF. For the CDR3, the DNA is TGTGCCAGCACCCTAAAAACTGAAGGCGATACGCAGTATTTT.

This clonotype was found many times. V gene TRBV28 combines with J gene TRBJ2-7; 7 bases align to TRBD1. Per germline, CDR1 MDHEN and CDR2 SYDVKM. The length of the CDR3 is 12 residues. Trimming took 2 bases from V and 9 from J; bases not matched to a gene: 4. This chain's CDR3 is CASSLDRAAQYF. CDR3 bases: TGTGCCAGCAGTTTAGACAGGGCCGCGCAGTACTTC.

The rearrangement links TRBV5-4 to TRBJ2-2, with D unresolved. CDR1 is SGHNT and CDR2 is YYREEE in the germline V gene (reference sequence). V was pared by 1 base and J by 4 bases, with 11 bases between. The CDR3 is 15 amino acids. The CDR3: CASSLSTDITGELFF. The CDR3 region has the DNA TGTGCCAGCAGCTTGAGTACCGACATCACCGGGGAGCTGTTTTTT.

The J gene is TRBJ2-1, the V gene TRBV15; D is possibly TRBD2 (6 bases). Trimming left V 3 bases short and J 1 base short, with 19 bases between. Germline CDR1 reads LNHNV; CDR2 reads YYDKDF (reference sequence). CDR3 length: 18 amino acids. CDR3 nucleotide sequence: TGTGCCACCAGCAGGCCGGGCGGCGGGACGACTTCCTACAATGAGCAGTTCTTC. Translated: CATSRPGGGTTSYNEQFF. The full variable domain, in which reference TRBV15 and TRBJ2-1 provide the parts outside the CDR3, is DAMVIQNPRYQVTQFGKPVTLSCSQTLNHNVMYWYQQKSSQAPKLLFHYYDKDFNNEADTPDNFQSRRPNTSFCFLDIRSPGLGDTAMYLCATSRPGGGTTSYNEQFFGPGTRLTVL.

This clonotype appeared a few times. The chain couples TRBV10-3 to TRBJ2-1; perhaps TRBD2 as D (6 bases). Germline V lookup: CDR1 ENHRY, CDR2 SYGVKD. This CDR3 is 12 amino acids long. Trimming cost V 5 bases and J 7 bases, with 9 bases left between them. The CDR3 sequence is CAISLGGNEQFF. Here the CDR3 DNA reads TGTGCCATCAGTCTGGGGGGTAATGAGCAGTTCTTC.

This clonotype came up a few times. The V call is TRBV5-1, the J call TRBJ2-1; D gene uncertain. Germline-derived CDR1 and CDR2 are SGHRS and YFSETQ. The ends were cut back, 2 bases at V and 8 bases at J, with 8 bases in the middle. This CDR3 has 12 residues. CDR3 coding DNA: TGCGCCAGCAGCTTTAATAGGGATGAGCAGTTCTTC. Amino acid sequence: CASSFNRDEQFF.

This clonotype appeared many times. The chain combines TRBV4-1 with TRBJ2-2; a possible D gene is TRBD2 (5 bases). The CDR3 consists of 15 residues. CDR1 is MGHRA and CDR2 is YSYEKL in the germline V gene. Trimming removed 8 bases at V and 2 bases at J, with 15 bases between. The CDR3 nucleotides read TGCGCCAGCCAAATAGCGTCTCCTAACACCGGGGAGCTGTTTTTT. Residues: CASQIASPNTGELFF.

The table lists this clonotype with many counts. This chain connects TRBV20-1 to TRBJ2-1; D is unclear. The V end was cut by 4 bases, the J end by 9 bases, with 19 bases between. CDR1 DFQATT and CDR2 SNEGSKA come from the germline V gene (reference sequence). The CDR3 contains 14 residues. Written as DNA, the CDR3 is TGCAGTGCTACCCGACCGGGCCGAGACGGTGAGCAGTTCTTC. It yields the protein CSATRPGRDGEQFF.

This chain joins TRBV20-1 and TRBJ2-3, with a possible D match to TRBD1 (7 bases). CDR3 length equals 12 residues. Deletions cut 7 bases from V and 1 base from J, with 9 bases between. CDR1 and CDR2 (germline): DFQATT, SNEGSKA (reference sequence). DNA for the CDR3: TGCAGTGTCAGGGGGGGCACAGATACGCAGTATTTT. It yields the protein CSVRGGTDTQYF.

Many counts were recorded for this clonotype. V is TRBV3-1 and J is TRBJ1-1, with 7 bases aligning to TRBD1. V was clipped by 4 bases and J by 3 bases; unmatched bases: 8. The CDR3 spans 15 residues. CDR1 and CDR2 (germline): LGHDT, YNNKEL (reference sequence). The CDR3: CASSPKRTGDTEAFF. The CDR3 bases are TGTGCCAGCAGCCCGAAGAGAACAGGGGACACTGAAGCTTTCTTT.

To note about this clonotype: Relative to the germline gene, one junction end is altered; a read error may explain this. V gene TRBV3-1 combines with J gene TRBJ2-1, with 12 bases identical to TRBD1. There are 17 residues in the CDR3. CDR1 is LGHDT and CDR2 is YNNKEL in the germline V gene (reference sequence). CDR3 DNA sequence: TGCGCCAGCAGCCAAGCGGGGACAGGGGGCCCCTACAATGAGCAGTTCTTC. Its translation: CASSQAGTGGPYNEQFF.

This clonotype was seen at least ten times. This chain connects TRBV12-3 or TRBV12-4 to TRBJ1-5, with D unresolved. V was cut by 3 bases and J by 8 bases, with 17 bases left in between. CDR3 size: 15 residues. The CDR3 sequence is CASSLDERPGKPQHF. In nucleotides, the CDR3 is TGTGCCAGCAGTTTGGACGAACGACCTGGGAAGCCCCAGCATTTT.

This clonotype came up many times. This chain joins TRBV7-9 and TRBJ2-2, with a possible D match to TRBD2 (5 bases). This CDR3 has 15 amino acids. CDR1 is SEHNR and CDR2 is FQNEAQ in the germline V gene (reference sequence). V was pared by 2 bases and J by 4 bases, with 11 bases between. CDR3 region: CASSLRGPGTGELFF. The CDR3 bases are TGTGCCAGCAGCTTACGAGGGCCGGGCACCGGGGAGCTGTTTTTT.

A note on this clonotype: Relative to the germline gene, one junction end is altered; a read error may explain this. The V call is TRBV10-3, the J call TRBJ2-2, with 8 bases fitting TRBD1. CDR1 is ENHRY and CDR2 is SYGVKD in the germline V gene. This CDR3 is 16 amino acids long. Written as DNA, the CDR3 is TGTGCCATCAGTGAGTCGCAGACAGGGGACACCGGGGGGCTGTTTTTT. Its protein product is CAISESQTGDTGGLFF.

This clonotype was seen ten or more times. This chain links TRBV4-2 with TRBJ2-7, with 10 bases identical to TRBD2. The CDR3 has 13 amino acids. J gave up 5 bases and V 4 bases, and 2 bases lay outside the gene matches. Germline assignment: CDR1 LGHNA and CDR2 YNFKEQ. This CDR3 reads CASSRGLADEQYF. For the CDR3, the DNA is TGTGCCAGCAGCCGCGGACTAGCGGACGAGCAGTACTTC.

In this sample, this clonotype turned up many times. The chain employs TRBV28 and TRBJ2-5; possibly TRBD2 for D (6 bases). From germline, CDR1 is MDHEN and CDR2 SYDVKM. This CDR3 is 14 amino acids long. V lost 2 bases and J lost 8, with 15 bases in between. CDR3 in amino acids: CASSLRASEVTQYF. CDR3 nucleotide sequence: TGTGCCAGCAGTTTAAGGGCTAGCGAGGTCACCCAGTACTTC.

This clonotype was found many times. The V gene is TRBV15, the J gene TRBJ1-1, with a weak D call TRBD1 (6 bases). The CDR3 has 15 amino acids. Germline-derived CDR1 and CDR2 are LNHNV and YYDKDF (reference sequence). Between the trimmed V and J ends, which lost 0 bases and 1 base, there was a span of 9 bases. This CDR3 reads CATSRDLGQNTEAFF. The CDR3 DNA follows: TGTGCCACCAGCAGAGATTTGGGACAGAACACTGAAGCTTTCTTT.

This clonotype was seen a few times. The chain combines TRBV5-1 with TRBJ2-3, with 11 bases aligning to TRBD2. The CDR3 totals 17 residues. J lost 1 base, V lost 0 bases, and 4 bases had no gene match. The germline gives CDR1 SGHRS, CDR2 YFSETQ. CDR3 nucleotide sequence: TGCGCCAGCAGCTTGGAGGTAGCGGGAGGGGGCACAGATACGCAGTATTTT. This codes for CASSLEVAGGGTDTQYF. The variable domain in full, with the rest retrieved from reference TRBV5-1 and TRBJ2-3, is KAGVTQTPRYLIKTRGQQVTLSCSPISGHRSVSWYQQTPGQGLQFLFEYFSETQRNKGNFPGRFSGRQFSNSRSEMNVSTLELGDSALYLCASSLEVAGGGTDTQYFGPGTRLTVL.

This clonotype showed up just a few times. The V call is TRBV5-5, the J call TRBJ2-7, with 9 bases lining up with TRBD2. Germline loops: CDR1 SGHKS, CDR2 YYEKEE (reference sequence). V trimming: 5 bases; J trimming: 6 bases; junction bases outside the gene matches: 9. This CDR3 is built from 14 residues. CDR3 protein: CASRRKTSGLEQYF. The DNA for the CDR3 is TGTGCCAGCAGACGAAAGACTAGCGGCCTCGAGCAGTACTTC.

Concerning this clonotype: A much larger clone lies one base from this, so it may be a read error. The rearrangement uses TRBV12-3 or TRBV12-4 and TRBJ1-2, with TRBD1 matching 7 bases. V shed 7 bases and J 2 bases; nucleotides not matched to a gene: 7. The CDR3 is 14 residues long. The CDR3 sequence: CASNPGQRNYGYTF. The CDR3 DNA follows: TGTGCCAGCAATCCGGGACAGAGGAACTATGGCTACACCTTC.

The sample holds a few counts of this clonotype. The chain recombines TRBV20-1 with TRBJ2-4; D possibly uses TRBD1 or TRBD2 (5 bases each). V gave up 6 bases and J gave up 1 base, with 13 bases separating them. The CDR3 sequence is 14 residues long. Germline V gene lookup returns CDR1 DFQATT and CDR2 SNEGSKA (reference sequence). The CDR3 spells CSAQPGPAKNIQYF. The CDR3 DNA follows: TGCAGTGCCCAACCGGGACCCGCCAAAAACATTCAGTACTTC.

This clonotype was seen many times. CDR3 sequence: CASSFNPRQGNYGYTF. CDR3 nucleotides: TGTGCCAGCAGTTTCAACCCGAGACAGGGGAACTATGGCTACACCTTC. The chain carries TRBV27 and TRBJ1-2; 8 bases are a match to TRBD1. The CDR3 extends over 16 amino acids. Germline V lookup: CDR1 MNHEY, CDR2 SMNVEV (reference sequence). With V trimmed by 3 bases and J by 2 bases, 8 bases remained unmatched.